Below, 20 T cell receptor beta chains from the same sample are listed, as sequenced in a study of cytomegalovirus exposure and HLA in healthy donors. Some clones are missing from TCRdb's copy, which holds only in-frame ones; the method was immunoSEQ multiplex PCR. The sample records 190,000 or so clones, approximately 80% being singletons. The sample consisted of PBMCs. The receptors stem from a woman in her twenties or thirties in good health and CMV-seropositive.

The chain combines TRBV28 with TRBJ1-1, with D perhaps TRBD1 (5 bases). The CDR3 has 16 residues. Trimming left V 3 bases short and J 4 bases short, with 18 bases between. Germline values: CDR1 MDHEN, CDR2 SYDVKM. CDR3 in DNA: TGTGCCAGCAGTTTTTATTTGGCAGGGTTGGTCACTGAAGCTTTCTTT. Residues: CASSFYLAGLVTEAFF.

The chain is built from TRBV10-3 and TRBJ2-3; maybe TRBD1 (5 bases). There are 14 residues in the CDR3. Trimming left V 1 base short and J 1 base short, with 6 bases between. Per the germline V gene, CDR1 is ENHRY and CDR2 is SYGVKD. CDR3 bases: TGTGCCATCAGTGAGTGGGGCGGCACAGATACGCAGTATTTT. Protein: CAISEWGGTDTQYF.

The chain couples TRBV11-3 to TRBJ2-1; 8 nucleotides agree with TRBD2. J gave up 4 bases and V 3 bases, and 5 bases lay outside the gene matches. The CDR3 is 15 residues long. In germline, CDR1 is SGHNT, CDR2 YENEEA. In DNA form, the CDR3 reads TGTGCCAGCAGCTTCTCGGGAGGGCTATACAATGAGCAGTTCTTC. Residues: CASSFSGGLYNEQFF.

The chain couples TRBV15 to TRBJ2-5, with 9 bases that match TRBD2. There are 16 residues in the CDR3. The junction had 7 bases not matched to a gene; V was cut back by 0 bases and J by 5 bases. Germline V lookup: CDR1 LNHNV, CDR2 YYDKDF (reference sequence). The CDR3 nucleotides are TGTGCCACCAGCAGAGATATTAGCGGGAGCGGGGAGACCCAGTACTTC. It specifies CATSRDISGSGETQYF.

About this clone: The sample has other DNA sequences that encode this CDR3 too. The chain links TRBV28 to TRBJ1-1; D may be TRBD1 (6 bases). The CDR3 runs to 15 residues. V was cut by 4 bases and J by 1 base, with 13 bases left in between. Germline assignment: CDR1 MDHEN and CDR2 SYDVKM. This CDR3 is CASSSLRTANTEAFF. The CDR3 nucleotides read TGTGCCAGCAGTTCCCTCCGGACAGCGAACACTGAAGCTTTCTTT.

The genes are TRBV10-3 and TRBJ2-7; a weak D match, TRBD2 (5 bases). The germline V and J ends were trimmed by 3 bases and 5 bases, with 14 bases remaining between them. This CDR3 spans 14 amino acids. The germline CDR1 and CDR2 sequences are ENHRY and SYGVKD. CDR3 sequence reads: CAISDLRGNHEQYF. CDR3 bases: TGTGCCATCAGTGATCTAAGAGGGAATCACGAGCAGTACTTC.

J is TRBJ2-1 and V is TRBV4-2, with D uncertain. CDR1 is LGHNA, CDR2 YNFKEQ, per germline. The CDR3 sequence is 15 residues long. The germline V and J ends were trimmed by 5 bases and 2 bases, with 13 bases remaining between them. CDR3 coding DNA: TGTGCCAGCAGCTTTATAGTGGTCCCCTACAATGAGCAGTTCTTC. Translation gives CASSFIVVPYNEQFF.

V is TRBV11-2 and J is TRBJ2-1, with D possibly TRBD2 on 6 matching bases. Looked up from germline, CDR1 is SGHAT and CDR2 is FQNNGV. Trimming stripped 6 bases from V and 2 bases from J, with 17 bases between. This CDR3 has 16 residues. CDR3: CASSLFGGRTYNEQFF. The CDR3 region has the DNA TGTGCCAGCAGTCTATTCGGGGGTAGGACCTACAATGAGCAGTTCTTC.

CDR3 sequence (DNA): TGTGCCAGCAGCTTGCCTAGGCGGGGAGATGAGCAGTTCTTC. This encodes CASSLPRRGDEQFF. The genes are TRBV7-2 and TRBJ2-1; D might be TRBD2 (6 bases). The CDR3 totals 14 residues. V was cut by 3 bases and J by 8 bases, with 14 bases left in between. The germline V gene encodes CDR1 SGHTA and CDR2 FQGNSA.

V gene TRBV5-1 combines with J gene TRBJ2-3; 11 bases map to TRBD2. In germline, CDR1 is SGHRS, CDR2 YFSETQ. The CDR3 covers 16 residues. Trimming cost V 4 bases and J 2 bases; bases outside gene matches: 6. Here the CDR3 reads CASSPGLAGITDTQYF. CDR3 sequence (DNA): TGCGCCAGCAGCCCCGGACTAGCGGGTATCACAGATACGCAGTATTTT. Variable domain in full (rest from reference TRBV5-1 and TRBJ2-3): KAGVTQTPRYLIKTRGQQVTLSCSPISGHRSVSWYQQTPGQGLQFLFEYFSETQRNKGNFPGRFSGRQFSNSRSEMNVSTLELGDSALYLCASSPGLAGITDTQYFGPGTRLTVL.

This CDR3 is CASSESSYNEQFF. The CDR3 region has the DNA TGCGCCAGCAGTGAGAGCTCCTACAATGAGCAGTTCTTC. This rearrangement joins TRBV5-1 to TRBJ2-1; D gene ambiguous. Trimming removed 5 bases from V and 0 bases from J, with 6 bases in between. The length of the CDR3 is 13 residues. Germline V lookup: CDR1 SGHRS, CDR2 YFSETQ.

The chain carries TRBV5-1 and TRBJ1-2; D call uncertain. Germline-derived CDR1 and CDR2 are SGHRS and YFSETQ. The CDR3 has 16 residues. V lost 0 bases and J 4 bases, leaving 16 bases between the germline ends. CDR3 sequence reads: CASSLAGVGTGYGYTF. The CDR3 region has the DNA TGCGCCAGCAGCTTGGCCGGGGTTGGTACCGGCTATGGCTACACCTTC.

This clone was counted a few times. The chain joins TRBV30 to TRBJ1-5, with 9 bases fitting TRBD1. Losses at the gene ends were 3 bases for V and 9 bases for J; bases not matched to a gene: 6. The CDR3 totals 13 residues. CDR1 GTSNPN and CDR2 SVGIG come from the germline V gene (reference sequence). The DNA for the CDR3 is TGTGCCTGGAGAGGACAGGGGCACGGGCCCCAGCATTTT. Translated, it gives CAWRGQGHGPQHF.

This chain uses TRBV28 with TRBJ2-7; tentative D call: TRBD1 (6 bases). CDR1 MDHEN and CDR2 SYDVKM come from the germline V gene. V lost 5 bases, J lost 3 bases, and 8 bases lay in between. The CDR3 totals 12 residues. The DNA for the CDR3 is TGTGCCAGCAGTGTGACAGGCTACGAGCAGTACTTC. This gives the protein CASSVTGYEQYF. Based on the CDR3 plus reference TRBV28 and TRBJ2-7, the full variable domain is DVKVTQSSRYLVKRTGEKVFLECVQDMDHENMFWYRQDPGLGLRLIYFSYDVKMKEKGDIPEGYSVSREKKERFSLILESASTNQTSMYLCASSVTGYEQYFGPGTRLTVT.

In DNA, the CDR3 is TGTGCCAGCAGTCGTCAGAAGAACTCCTACAATGAGCAGTTCTTC. As protein: CASSRQKNSYNEQFF. The chain joins TRBV27 to TRBJ2-1, with D unresolved. CDR3 length: 15 amino acids. The germline CDR1 and CDR2 sequences are MNHEY and SMNVEV (reference sequence). V shed 5 bases and J shed 0 bases, with 11 bases lying between them.

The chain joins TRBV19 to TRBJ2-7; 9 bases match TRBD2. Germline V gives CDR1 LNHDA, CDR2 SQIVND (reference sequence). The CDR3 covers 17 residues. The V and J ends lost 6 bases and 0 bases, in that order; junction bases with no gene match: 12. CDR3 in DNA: TGTGCCAGTAGCCTAGCGGGGAGATTAGGGAGCTCCTACGAGCAGTACTTC. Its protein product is CASSLAGRLGSSYEQYF.

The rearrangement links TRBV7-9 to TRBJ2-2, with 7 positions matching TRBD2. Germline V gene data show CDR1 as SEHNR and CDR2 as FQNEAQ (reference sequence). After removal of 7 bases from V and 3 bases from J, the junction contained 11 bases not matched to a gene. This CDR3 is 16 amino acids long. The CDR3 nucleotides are TGTGCCAGCACCACTCCGCGGGGGTCGGACACCGGGGAGCTGTTTTTT. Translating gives CASTTPRGSDTGELFF. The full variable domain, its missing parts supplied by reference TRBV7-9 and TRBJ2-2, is DTGVSQNPRHKITKRGQNVTFRCDPISEHNRLYWYRQTLGQGPEFLTYFQNEAQLEKSRLLSDRFSAERPKGSFSTLEIQRTEQGDSAMYLCASTTPRGSDTGELFFGEGSRLTVL.

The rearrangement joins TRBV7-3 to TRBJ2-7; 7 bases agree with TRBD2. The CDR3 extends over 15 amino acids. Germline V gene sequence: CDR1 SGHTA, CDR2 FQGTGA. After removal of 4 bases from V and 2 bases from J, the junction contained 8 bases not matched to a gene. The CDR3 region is CASSYAPGGPYEQYF. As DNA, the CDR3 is TGTGCCAGCAGCTACGCCCCGGGGGGTCCCTACGAGCAGTACTTC. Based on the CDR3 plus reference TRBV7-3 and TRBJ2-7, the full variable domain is GAGVSQTPSNKVTEKGKYVELRCDPISGHTALYWYRQSLGQGPEFLIYFQGTGAADDSGLPNDRFFAVRPEGSVSTLKIQRTERGDSAVYLCASSYAPGGPYEQYFGPGTRLTVT.

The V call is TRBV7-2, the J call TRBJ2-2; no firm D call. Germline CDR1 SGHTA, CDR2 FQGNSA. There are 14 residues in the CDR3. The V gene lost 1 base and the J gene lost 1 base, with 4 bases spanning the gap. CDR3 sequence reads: CASSLVGNTGELFF. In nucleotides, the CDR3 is TGTGCCAGCAGCTTAGTCGGGAACACCGGGGAGCTGTTTTTT.

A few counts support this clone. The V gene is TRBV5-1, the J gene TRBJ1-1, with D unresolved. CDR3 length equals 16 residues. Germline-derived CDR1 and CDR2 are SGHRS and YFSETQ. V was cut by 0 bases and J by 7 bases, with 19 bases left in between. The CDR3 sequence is CASSLAQTDERGEAFF. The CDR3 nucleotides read TGCGCCAGCAGCTTGGCCCAGACCGACGAGCGAGGTGAAGCTTTCTTT. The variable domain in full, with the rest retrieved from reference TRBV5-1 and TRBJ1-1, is KAGVTQTPRYLIKTRGQQVTLSCSPISGHRSVSWYQQTPGQGLQFLFEYFSETQRNKGNFPGRFSGRQFSNSRSEMNVSTLELGDSALYLCASSLAQTDERGEAFFGQGTRLTVV.